The 13 T cell receptor beta chains given below trace back to one sample, sequenced in a study of blood T cell repertoires in COVID-19. Profiled with immunoSEQ multiplex PCR; TCRdb holds only in-frame clones, not every one. The sample shows about 68,000 clones, around 80% of them seen only once. The sample consisted of peripheral blood. Receptors originate from a human donor in a cohort sampled during active COVID-19.

V is TRBV20-1 and J is TRBJ1-1; 9 bases align to TRBD1. Germline CDR1 and CDR2: DFQATT and SNEGSKA (reference sequence). Germline trimming cut 3 bases from V and 6 bases from J; bases unmatched to any gene: 11. CDR3 length equals 15 residues. Here the CDR3 reads CSASVDRGFFAEAFF. The CDR3 DNA sequence: TGCAGTGCTAGTGTAGACAGGGGGTTTTTCGCTGAAGCTTTCTTT.

The chain has TRBV7-8 and TRBJ2-2; D is possibly TRBD1 (5 bases). CDR1 is SGHVS and CDR2 is FQNEAQ in the germline V gene. V lost 7 bases, J lost 3 bases, and 24 bases lay in between. CDR3 size: 18 residues. CDR3: CASTPADVGRVDTGELFF. In nucleotides, the CDR3 is TGTGCCAGCACCCCGGCCGACGTGGGCAGGGTCGACACCGGGGAGCTGTTTTTT.

The V call is TRBV25-1, the J call TRBJ2-2; 9 positions match TRBD2. The CDR3 contains 15 residues. CDR1 and CDR2 from the germline V gene are MGHDK and SYGVNS. The J segment lost 0 bases and the V segment lost 7 bases, leaving 3 bases of the junction unmatched. This CDR3 reads CASMASGTNTGELFF. CDR3 nucleotide sequence: TGTGCCAGCATGGCTAGCGGGACGAACACCGGGGAGCTGTTTTTT.

The rearrangement uses TRBV6-5 and TRBJ2-2, with 12 bases identical to TRBD2. The CDR3 is 15 amino acids. In germline, CDR1 is MNHEY, CDR2 SVGAGI. J lost 8 bases, V lost 4 bases, and 5 bases had no gene match. The CDR3 DNA reads TGTGCCAGCAGTTTACAACTAGCGGGAGGAGGGGAGCTGTTTTTT. Its translation is CASSLQLAGGGELFF.

This chain connects TRBV19 to TRBJ2-1; possible D gene TRBD2, 6 bases. Trimming pared 5 bases from V and 11 bases from J, leaving 13 bases between. The V gene's germline CDR1 is LNHDA and CDR2 SQIVND (reference sequence). The CDR3 is 12 amino acids. The CDR3 DNA sequence: TGTGCCAGTAGTGTTGGGACTGGAAAGCAGTTCTTC. This encodes CASSVGTGKQFF.

The chain combines TRBV19 with TRBJ2-4; weak D call: TRBD1 (6 bases). The CDR3 length is 14 residues. The V end was cut by 6 bases, the J end by 8 bases, with 17 bases between. Germline lookup yields CDR1 LNHDA and CDR2 SQIVND (reference sequence). CDR3 coding DNA: TGTGCCAGTAGGAAGCAGGGGACGTTGGACATTCAGTACTTC. This sequence encodes CASRKQGTLDIQYF.

The J gene is TRBJ1-6, the V gene TRBV3-1 (or the pseudogene TRBV3-2), with a possible D match to TRBD1 (6 bases). Germline CDR1 and CDR2: LGHDT and YNNKEL (reference sequence). This CDR3 spans 15 amino acids. V was shortened by 3 bases and J by 9 bases, with 15 bases between the two germline ends. Written as DNA, the CDR3 is TGTGCCAGCAGCCATTCCGACAGGTGGGGTTCACCCCTCCACTTT. This codes for CASSHSDRWGSPLHF.

The chain uses TRBV30 and TRBJ1-6; D ambiguous. Germline CDR1 is GTSNPN and CDR2 is SVGIG (reference sequence). This CDR3 region has 17 residues. Trimming pared 1 base from V and 8 bases from J, leaving 21 bases between. The CDR3 reads CAWSAPFLRVSDSPLHF. The CDR3 DNA reads TGTGCCTGGAGTGCCCCTTTTCTCCGGGTCTCGGATTCACCCCTCCACTTT.

The chain is built from TRBV5-1 and TRBJ1-4; D might be TRBD1 (6 bases). The V gene lost 2 bases and the J gene lost 0 bases, with 11 bases spanning the gap. CDR1 is SGHRS, CDR2 YFSETQ, per germline. CDR3 length equals 16 residues. CDR3 nucleotides: TGCGCCAGCAGCTTTGGGACATACTCAACTAATGAAAAACTGTTTTTT. Translated, it gives CASSFGTYSTNEKLFF.

The chain joins TRBV4-1 to TRBJ2-5, with 11 bases matching TRBD2. Per germline, CDR1 MGHRA and CDR2 YSYEKL. V shed 4 bases and J 1 base; nucleotides not matched to a gene: 8. The CDR3 consists of 17 residues. For the CDR3, the DNA is TGCGCCAGCAGCCTAATAGCGGGAGGGGTCCCCCAAGAGACCCAGTACTTC. It translates to CASSLIAGGVPQETQYF.

The chain couples TRBV7-8 to TRBJ1-6; D uncertain. Germline V lookup: CDR1 SGHVS, CDR2 FQNEAQ. Trimming took 8 bases from V and 9 from J, leaving 14 bases between them. The CDR3 extends over 13 amino acids. CDR3 in amino acids: CASAEAFGSPLHF. CDR3 nucleotides: TGTGCCAGCGCCGAGGCGTTCGGTTCACCCCTCCACTTT.

The V gene is TRBV5-1, the J gene TRBJ2-5, with a weak D call TRBD2 (6 bases). V was trimmed by 0 bases and J by 4 bases, leaving 13 bases between them. The CDR3 length is 15 residues. CDR1 is SGHRS, CDR2 YFSETQ, per germline. The DNA for the CDR3 is TGCGCCAGCAGCTTGGTCTCGTTGGGAGGAGAGACCCAGTACTTC. Amino acid sequence: CASSLVSLGGETQYF.

The V call is TRBV27, the J call TRBJ1-2; D is perhaps TRBD1 (6 bases). The germline V and J ends were trimmed by 5 bases and 7 bases, with 17 bases remaining between them. This CDR3 is built from 14 residues. The germline gives CDR1 MNHEY, CDR2 SMNVEV (reference sequence). This chain's CDR3 is CASSPLGGLGGYTF. The CDR3 DNA reads as TGTGCCAGCAGTCCTCTGGGGGGGCTGGGTGGCTACACCTTC.